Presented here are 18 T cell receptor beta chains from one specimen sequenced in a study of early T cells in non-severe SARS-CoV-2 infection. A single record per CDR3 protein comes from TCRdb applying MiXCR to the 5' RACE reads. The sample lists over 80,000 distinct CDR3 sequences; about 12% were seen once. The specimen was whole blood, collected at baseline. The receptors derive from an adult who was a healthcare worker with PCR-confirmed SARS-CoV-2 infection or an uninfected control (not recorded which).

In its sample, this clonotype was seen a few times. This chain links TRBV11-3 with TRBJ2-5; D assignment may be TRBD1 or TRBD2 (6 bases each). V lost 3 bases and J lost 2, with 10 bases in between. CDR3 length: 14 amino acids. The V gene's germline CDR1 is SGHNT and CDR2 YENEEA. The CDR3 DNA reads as TGTGCCAGCAGCTTGGGGGGCAAACAAGAGACCCAGTACTTC. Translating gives CASSLGGKQETQYF.

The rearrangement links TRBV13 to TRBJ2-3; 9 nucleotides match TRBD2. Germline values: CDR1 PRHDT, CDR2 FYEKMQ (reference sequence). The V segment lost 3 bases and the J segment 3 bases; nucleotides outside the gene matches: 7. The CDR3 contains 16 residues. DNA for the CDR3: TGTGCCAGCAGCTTCGCGGGAGGGCCCTCGACAGATACGCAGTATTTT. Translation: CASSFAGGPSTDTQYF.

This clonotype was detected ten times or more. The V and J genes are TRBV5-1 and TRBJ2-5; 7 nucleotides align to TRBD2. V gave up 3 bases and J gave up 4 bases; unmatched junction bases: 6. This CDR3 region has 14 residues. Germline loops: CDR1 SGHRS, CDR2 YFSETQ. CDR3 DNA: TGCGCCAGCAGCTGGGAGGGACTACCAGAGACCCAGTACTTC. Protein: CASSWEGLPETQYF.

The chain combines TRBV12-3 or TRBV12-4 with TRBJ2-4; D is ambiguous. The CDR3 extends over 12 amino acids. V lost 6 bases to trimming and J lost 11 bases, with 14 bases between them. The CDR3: CASSPSESVQYF. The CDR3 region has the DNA TGTGCCAGCAGCCCCTCGGAGTCGGTTCAGTACTTC.

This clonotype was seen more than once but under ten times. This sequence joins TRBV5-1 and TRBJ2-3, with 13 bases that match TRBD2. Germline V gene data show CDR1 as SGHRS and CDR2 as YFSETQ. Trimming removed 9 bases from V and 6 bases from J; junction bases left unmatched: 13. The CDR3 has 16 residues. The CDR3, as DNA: TGCGCCACCCGAGGGCGGACTAGCGGGAGTCCCGATACGCAGTATTTT. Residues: CATRGRTSGSPDTQYF.

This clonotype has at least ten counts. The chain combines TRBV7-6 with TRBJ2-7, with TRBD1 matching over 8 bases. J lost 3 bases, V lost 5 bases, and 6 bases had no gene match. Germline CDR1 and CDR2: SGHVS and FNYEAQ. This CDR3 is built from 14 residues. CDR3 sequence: CASSPRTGSYEQYF. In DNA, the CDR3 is TGTGCCAGCAGCCCCAGGACAGGGAGCTACGAGCAGTACTTC.

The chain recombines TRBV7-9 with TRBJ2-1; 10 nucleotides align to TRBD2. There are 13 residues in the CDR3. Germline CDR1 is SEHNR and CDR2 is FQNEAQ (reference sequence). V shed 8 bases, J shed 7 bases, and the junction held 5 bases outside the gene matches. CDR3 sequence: CASCDSGRNEQFF. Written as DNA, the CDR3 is TGTGCCAGCTGTGATAGCGGGAGGAATGAGCAGTTCTTC.

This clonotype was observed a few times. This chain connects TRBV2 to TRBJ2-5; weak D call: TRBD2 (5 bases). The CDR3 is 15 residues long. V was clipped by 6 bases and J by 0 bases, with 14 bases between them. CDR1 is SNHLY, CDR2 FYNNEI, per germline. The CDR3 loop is CASSESGAYQETQYF. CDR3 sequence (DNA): TGTGCCAGCAGCGAGAGCGGAGCGTACCAAGAGACCCAGTACTTC.

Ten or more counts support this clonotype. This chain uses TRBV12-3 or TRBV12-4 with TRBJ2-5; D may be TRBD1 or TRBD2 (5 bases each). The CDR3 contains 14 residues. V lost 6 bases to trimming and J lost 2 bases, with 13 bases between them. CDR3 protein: CASRSGLSQETQYF. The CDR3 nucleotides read TGTGCCAGCAGGTCGGGGCTGAGTCAAGAGACCCAGTACTTC.

The CDR3 protein is CASSLRGSNNEQFF. The CDR3 region has the DNA TGTGCCAGCAGCTTAAGGGGGTCCAACAATGAGCAGTTCTTC. The V call is TRBV7-9, the J call TRBJ2-1; perhaps TRBD1 as D (6 bases). With 2 bases removed from V and 5 bases from J, the gap between germline ends came to 10 bases. Per the germline V gene, CDR1 is SEHNR and CDR2 is FQNEAQ (reference sequence). The CDR3 is made up of 14 amino acids.

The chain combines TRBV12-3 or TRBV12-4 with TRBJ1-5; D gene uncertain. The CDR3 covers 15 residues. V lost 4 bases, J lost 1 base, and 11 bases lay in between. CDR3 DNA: TGTGCCAGCAGTTCTTGGGCAAGGAGCAATCAGCCCCAGCATTTT. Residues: CASSSWARSNQPQHF.

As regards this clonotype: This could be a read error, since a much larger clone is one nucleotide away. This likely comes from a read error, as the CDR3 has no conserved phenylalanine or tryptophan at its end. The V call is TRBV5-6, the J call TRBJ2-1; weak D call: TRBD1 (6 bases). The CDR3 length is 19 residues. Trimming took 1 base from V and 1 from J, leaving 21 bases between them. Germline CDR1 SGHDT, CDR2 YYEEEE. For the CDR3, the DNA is TGTGCCAGCAGCTTGTGGAAGGGACACCGAAAACAGTCCTACAATGAGCAGTTCTCC. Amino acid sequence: CASSLWKGHRKQSYNEQFS.

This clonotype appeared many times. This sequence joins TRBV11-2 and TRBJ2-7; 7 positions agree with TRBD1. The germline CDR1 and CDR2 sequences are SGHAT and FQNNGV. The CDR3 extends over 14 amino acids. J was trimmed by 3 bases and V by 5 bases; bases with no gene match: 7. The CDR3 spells CASSLMRQGYEQYF. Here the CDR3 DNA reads TGTGCCAGCAGCCTAATGAGACAGGGCTACGAGCAGTACTTC.

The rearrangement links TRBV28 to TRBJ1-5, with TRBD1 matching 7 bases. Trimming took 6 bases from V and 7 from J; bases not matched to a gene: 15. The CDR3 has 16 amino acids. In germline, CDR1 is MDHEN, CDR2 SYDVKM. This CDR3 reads CASSLVGQAIRQPQHF. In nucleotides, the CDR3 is TGTGCCAGCAGCCTGGTTGGACAGGCCATCAGGCAGCCCCAGCATTTT.

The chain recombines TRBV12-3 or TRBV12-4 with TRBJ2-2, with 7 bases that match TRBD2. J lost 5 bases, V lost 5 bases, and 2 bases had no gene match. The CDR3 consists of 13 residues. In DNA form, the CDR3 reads TGTGCCAGCAGTGGGGAGGGGACCGGGGAGCTGTTTTTT. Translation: CASSGEGTGELFF.

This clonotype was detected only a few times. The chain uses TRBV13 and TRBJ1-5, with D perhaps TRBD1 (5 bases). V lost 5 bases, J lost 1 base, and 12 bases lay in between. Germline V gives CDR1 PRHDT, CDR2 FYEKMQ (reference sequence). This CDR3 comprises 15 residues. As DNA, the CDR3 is TGTGCCAGCAGCAGAGGTAGGGGAAGCAATCAGCCCCAGCATTTT. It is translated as CASSRGRGSNQPQHF.

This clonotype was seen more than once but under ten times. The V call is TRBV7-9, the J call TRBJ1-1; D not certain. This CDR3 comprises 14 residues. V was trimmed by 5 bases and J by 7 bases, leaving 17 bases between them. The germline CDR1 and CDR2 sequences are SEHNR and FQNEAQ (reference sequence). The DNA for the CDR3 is TGTGCCAGCAGCCCTAGTGGGGTGGAGGGTGAAGCTTTCTTT. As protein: CASSPSGVEGEAFF.

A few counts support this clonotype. The CDR3 DNA reads TGCAGTGCTAGACCAGCGAGGTCCTACAATGAGCAGTTCTTC. Translation: CSARPARSYNEQFF. This chain joins TRBV20-1 and TRBJ2-1; D gene ambiguous. This CDR3 is built from 14 residues. V dropped 2 bases and J dropped 1 base, with 9 bases sitting between them. Germline V gene data show CDR1 as DFQATT and CDR2 as SNEGSKA (reference sequence).